Below are 17 T cell receptor beta chains sequenced from a single sample in a study of regulatory T cells in long-lasting Graves disease. Libraries of TCR beta came from iRepertoire HTBI primers plus Arm-PCR of CDR3 regions. TCRdb ran MiXCR on the multiplex PCR reads and lists one entry per CDR3 protein. The repertoire has a few hundred thousand distinct CDR3 sequences, roughly 24% of them found once; the top ten carry roughly a quarter. As to time point: persistent/refractory GD, antithyroid drugs over 5 years with positive TRAb. The authors made the TCR library using RNA they extracted from PBMCs. The source material was peripheral blood mononuclear cells (PBMCs), sampled when the disease was refractory, from a patient treated with antithyroid drugs. The receptors here all came from a woman between 35 and 50 years old with Graves disease.

This chain uses TRBV28 with TRBJ2-1; 7 bases fit TRBD2. V trimming: 6 bases; J trimming: 6 bases; junction bases outside the gene matches: 8. Germline CDR1 and CDR2: MDHEN and SYDVKM. CDR3 length: 14 amino acids. CDR3 protein: CASRPTREGNEQFF. The CDR3 DNA reads as TGTGCCAGCAGACCGACCAGGGAGGGCAATGAGCAGTTCTTC.

This clonotype was seen at least ten times. The genes are TRBV12-3 or TRBV12-4 and TRBJ2-2; D is possibly TRBD2 (5 bases). V shed 8 bases and J shed 2 bases, with 12 bases lying between them. CDR3 length equals 14 residues. CDR3 sequence (DNA): TGTGCCAGCTCGGCTTCGGGAAACACCGGGGAGCTGTTTTTT. Translation gives CASSASGNTGELFF.

The chain links TRBV29-1 to TRBJ1-4, with TRBD1 matching over 8 bases. From germline, CDR1 is SQVTM and CDR2 ANQGSEA. CDR3 size: 13 residues. J was trimmed by 6 bases and V by 4 bases; bases with no gene match: 4. CDR3 region: CSVVQGGDEKLFF. The CDR3, as DNA: TGCAGCGTTGTACAGGGGGGGGATGAAAAACTGTTTTTT.

This clonotype has a handful of counts. This sequence joins TRBV28 and TRBJ2-6; D may be TRBD1 (7 bases). The CDR3 is made up of 19 amino acids. The V end was cut by 3 bases, the J end by 0 bases, with 18 bases between. Germline V CDR1 and CDR2: MDHEN, SYDVKM. CDR3 DNA: TGTGCCAGCAGTTTTCGCGCGGGGAGGACAGGCTCTGGGGCCAACGTCCTGACTTTC. It codes for CASSFRAGRTGSGANVLTF.

This clonotype was counted only a few times. The rearrangement uses TRBV28 and TRBJ2-2, with TRBD2 matching over 14 bases. The CDR3 runs to 16 residues. V lost 5 bases to trimming and J lost 7 bases; unmatched junction nucleotides: 6. Per germline, CDR1 MDHEN and CDR2 SYDVKM. The CDR3 spells CASSRLAGGPHGELFF. In nucleotides, the CDR3 is TGTGCCAGCAGTAGACTAGCGGGAGGGCCCCACGGGGAGCTGTTTTTT.

V gene TRBV19 combines with J gene TRBJ1-1; weak D call: TRBD1 (5 bases). V was clipped by 8 bases and J by 5 bases, with 9 bases between them. Germline V gene lookup returns CDR1 LNHDA and CDR2 SQIVND (reference sequence). CDR3 length equals 11 residues. Written as DNA, the CDR3 is TGTGCCAGTGGGGGTTGGACTGAAGCTTTCTTT. Its translation is CASGGWTEAFF.

Concerning this clonotype: Since no conserved phenylalanine or tryptophan closes the CDR3, a read error is the likely cause. The chain couples TRBV30 to TRBJ1-1, with D uncertain. This CDR3 has 12 amino acids. V was pared by 2 bases and J by 2 bases, with 6 bases between. Germline assignment: CDR1 GTSNPN and CDR2 SVGIG (reference sequence). The DNA of the CDR3 is TGTGCCTGGAGTACCGCCAACACTGAAGCTTTCCTT. This translates into CAWSTANTEAFL.

This rearrangement joins TRBV28 to TRBJ1-2, with 8 nucleotides matching TRBD1. The CDR3 covers 13 residues. The V and J ends lost 3 bases and 7 bases, in that order; junction bases with no gene match: 4. The germline V gene has CDR1 MDHEN and CDR2 SYDVKM. For the CDR3, the DNA is TGTGCCAGCAGTTTTGGACAGGGTCTTGGCTACACCTTC. Its protein is CASSFGQGLGYTF.

At least ten counts were recorded for this clonotype. The chain uses TRBV28 and TRBJ1-1, with 7 bases that match TRBD1. The CDR3 runs to 13 residues. CDR1 and CDR2 from the germline V gene are MDHEN and SYDVKM. V was clipped by 6 bases and J by 4 bases; unmatched bases: 5. CDR3: CASRETGRTEAFF. The CDR3 coding sequence is TGTGCCAGCAGGGAGACAGGGCGCACTGAAGCTTTCTTT.

The table lists this clonotype with many counts. The chain joins TRBV7-2 to TRBJ2-7, with D unclear. Germline V gene data show CDR1 as SGHTA and CDR2 as FQGNSA. V gave up 6 bases and J gave up 3 bases, with 9 bases separating them. The CDR3 runs 12 residues. The CDR3 region has the DNA TGTGCCAGCAGGTTGTCCCACTACGAGCAGTACTTC. Amino acid sequence: CASRLSHYEQYF.

The rearrangement joins TRBV29-1 to TRBJ1-1, with a weak D call TRBD1 (6 bases). V lost 5 bases and J 5 bases, leaving 18 bases between the germline ends. Germline V CDR1 and CDR2: SQVTM, ANQGSEA. This CDR3 is built from 14 residues. The CDR3 loop reads CSVFHFLGGTEAFF. As DNA, the CDR3 is TGCAGCGTTTTCCATTTCTTAGGGGGGACTGAAGCTTTCTTT.

This clonotype has a handful of counts. This chain joins TRBV7-9 and TRBJ1-6; 10 nucleotides line up with TRBD1. This CDR3 contains 16 residues. The V segment lost 3 bases and the J segment 4 bases; nucleotides outside the gene matches: 3. Germline V gives CDR1 SEHNR, CDR2 FQNEAQ (reference sequence). As DNA, the CDR3 is TGTGCCAGCAGCTTGGGACAGGGGTTTTATAATTCACCCCTCCACTTT. This codes for CASSLGQGFYNSPLHF.

On this clonotype itself: Since a much larger clone is just one base distant, this may be a read error. The genes are TRBV20-1 and TRBJ1-4, with D possibly TRBD1 on 6 matching bases. Germline V gene sequence: CDR1 DFQATT, CDR2 SNEGSKA (reference sequence). CDR3 size: 14 residues. Trimming shortened V by 1 base and J by 8 bases, and 14 bases separated the two germline ends. CDR3 sequence: CSARVSRGIEKLFF. CDR3 nucleotides: TGCAGTGCTAGAGTAAGCAGGGGCATCGAAAAACTGTTTTTT.

This clonotype was seen many times. The genes are TRBV28 and TRBJ2-7; D remains unclear. This CDR3 is built from 14 residues. CDR1 is MDHEN and CDR2 is SYDVKM in the germline V gene. Trimming took off 0 bases at V and 3 bases at J, with 9 bases between the two ends. DNA of the CDR3: TGTGCCAGCAGTTTATGGGGGATCGGCTACGAGCAGTACTTC. It specifies CASSLWGIGYEQYF. Looking up the rest from reference TRBV28 and TRBJ2-7 gives the full variable domain: DVKVTQSSRYLVKRTGEKVFLECVQDMDHENMFWYRQDPGLGLRLIYFSYDVKMKEKGDIPEGYSVSREKKERFSLILESASTNQTSMYLCASSLWGIGYEQYFGPGTRLTVT.

This clonotype was counted between two and nine times. The genes are TRBV27 and TRBJ1-2, with 7 positions matching TRBD1. J lost 4 bases, V lost 6 bases, and 8 bases had no gene match. CDR3 length equals 14 residues. CDR1 is MNHEY and CDR2 is SMNVEV in the germline V gene (reference sequence). The CDR3 DNA reads as TGTGCCAGCAGAGACAGGGAGTGGAGCTATGGCTACACCTTC. Protein product: CASRDREWSYGYTF.

There are many counts of this clonotype. The V and J genes are TRBV28 and TRBJ2-7; D may be TRBD2 (5 bases). CDR1 and CDR2 (germline): MDHEN, SYDVKM. The CDR3 is made up of 12 amino acids. Trimming removed 7 bases at V and 0 bases at J, with 7 bases between. CDR3 sequence (DNA): TGTGCCAGCACGGACTCCTCCTACGAGCAGTACTTC. As protein: CASTDSSYEQYF.

This clonotype turned up a few times. V usage is TRBV5-1 and J usage is TRBJ2-7; D gene ambiguous. The germline V gene encodes CDR1 SGHRS and CDR2 YFSETQ. Trimming left V 3 bases short and J 6 bases short, with 7 bases between. This CDR3 has 11 amino acids. Here the CDR3 reads CASSYLGEQYF. CDR3 bases: TGCGCCAGCAGCTACCTCGGCGAGCAGTACTTC.